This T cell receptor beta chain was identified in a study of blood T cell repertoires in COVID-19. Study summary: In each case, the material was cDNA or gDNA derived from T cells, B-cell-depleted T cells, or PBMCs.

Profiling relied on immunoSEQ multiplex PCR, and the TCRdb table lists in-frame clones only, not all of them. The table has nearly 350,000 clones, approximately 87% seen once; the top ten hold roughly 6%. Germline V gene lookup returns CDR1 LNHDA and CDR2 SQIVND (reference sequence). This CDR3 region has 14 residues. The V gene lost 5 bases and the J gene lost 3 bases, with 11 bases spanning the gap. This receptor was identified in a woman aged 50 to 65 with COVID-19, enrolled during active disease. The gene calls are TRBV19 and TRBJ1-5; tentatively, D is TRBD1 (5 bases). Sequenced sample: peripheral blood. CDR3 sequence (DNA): TGTGCCAGTAGTCCTGACAGCCCCAATCAGCCCCAGCATTTT. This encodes CASSPDSPNQPQHF.